The source of this T cell receptor (beta chain) is a study of neoadjuvant anti-PD-1 for oral cavity cancer. Study-level background: Patients without progression received a fourth nivolumab dose around day 43, then surgical resection on days 50-56.

Patients had newly diagnosed, untreated stage II-IVA oral cavity squamous cell carcinoma. Only in-frame clones appear in the TCRdb table, and some are missing; sequencing was by immunoSEQ multiplex PCR. Among about 6,600 clones listed, less than 45% were seen once. The CDR3 loop spans 12 amino acids. Trimming pared 6 bases from V and 7 bases from J, leaving 10 bases between. Germline CDR1 reads SNHLY; CDR2 reads FYNNEI. The rearrangement links TRBV2 to TRBJ1-5, with no clear D. The clonotype was recovered from a person aged 40 to 85 with oral cavity squamous cell carcinoma. Sequencing was performed on tumor tissue, taken before nivolumab (anti-PD-1) treatment. The CDR3 DNA follows: TGTGCCAGCAGAGGGTTGACCCAGCCCCAGCATTTT. Its protein is CASRGLTQPQHF.